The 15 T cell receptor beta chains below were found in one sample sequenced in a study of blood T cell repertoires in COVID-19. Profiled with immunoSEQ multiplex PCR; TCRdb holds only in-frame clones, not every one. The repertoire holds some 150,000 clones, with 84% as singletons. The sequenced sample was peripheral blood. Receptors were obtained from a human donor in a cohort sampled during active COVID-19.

The CDR3: CASSPARGRERETQYF. The CDR3 DNA reads TGTGCCAGCAGCCCTGCCAGGGGGCGGGAGAGAGAGACCCAGTACTTC. The V gene is TRBV4-2, the J gene TRBJ2-5, with D perhaps TRBD1 (8 bases). V shed 4 bases and J shed 4 bases, with 19 bases lying between them. The germline gives CDR1 LGHNA, CDR2 YNFKEQ. The CDR3 runs to 16 residues.

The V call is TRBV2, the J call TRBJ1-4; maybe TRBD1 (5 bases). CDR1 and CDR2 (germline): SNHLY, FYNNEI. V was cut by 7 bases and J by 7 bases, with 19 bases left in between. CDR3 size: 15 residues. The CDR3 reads CASNPNGQGGEKLFF. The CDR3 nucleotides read TGTGCCAGCAACCCCAATGGGCAGGGTGGTGAAAAACTGTTTTTT.

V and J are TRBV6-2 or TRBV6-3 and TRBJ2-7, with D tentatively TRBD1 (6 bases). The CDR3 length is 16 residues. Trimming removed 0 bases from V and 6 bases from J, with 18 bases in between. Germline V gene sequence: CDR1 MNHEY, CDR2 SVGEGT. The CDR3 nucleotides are TGTGCCAGCAGTTACTCGGGGGTCCAGGGGTCGGGCGAGCAGTACGTC. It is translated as CASSYSGVQGSGEQYV.

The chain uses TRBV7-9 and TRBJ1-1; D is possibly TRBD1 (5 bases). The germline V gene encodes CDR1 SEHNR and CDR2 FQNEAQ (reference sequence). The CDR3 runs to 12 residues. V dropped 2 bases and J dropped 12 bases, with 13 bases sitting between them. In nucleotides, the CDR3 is TGTGCCAGCAGCTTACCCCAGGGTGTATCTTTCTTT. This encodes CASSLPQGVSFF.

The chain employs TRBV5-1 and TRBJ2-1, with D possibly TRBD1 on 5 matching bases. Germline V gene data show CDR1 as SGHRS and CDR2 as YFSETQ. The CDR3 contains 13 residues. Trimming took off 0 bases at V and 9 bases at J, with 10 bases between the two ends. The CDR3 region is CASSLEPRGEQFF. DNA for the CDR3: TGCGCCAGCAGCTTGGAGCCTAGGGGTGAGCAGTTCTTC.

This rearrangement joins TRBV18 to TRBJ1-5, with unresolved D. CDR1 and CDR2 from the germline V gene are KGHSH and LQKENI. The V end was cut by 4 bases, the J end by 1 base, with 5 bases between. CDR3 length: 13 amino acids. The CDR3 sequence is CASSRQSNQPQHF. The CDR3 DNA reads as TGTGCCAGCTCACGACAAAGCAATCAGCCCCAGCATTTT. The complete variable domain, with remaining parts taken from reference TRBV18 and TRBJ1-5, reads NAGVMQNPRHLVRRRGQEARLRCSPMKGHSHVYWYRQLPEEGLKFMVYLQKENIIDESGMPKERFSAEFPKEGPSILRIQQVVRGDSAAYFCASSRQSNQPQHFGDGTRLSIL.

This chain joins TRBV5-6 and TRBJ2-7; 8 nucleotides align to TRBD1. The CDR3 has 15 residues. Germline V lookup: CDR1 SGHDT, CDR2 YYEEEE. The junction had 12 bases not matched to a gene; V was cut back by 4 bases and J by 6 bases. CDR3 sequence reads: CASSLNRGLRGEQYV. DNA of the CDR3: TGTGCCAGCAGCCTTAACAGGGGGTTGAGGGGCGAGCAGTACGTC.

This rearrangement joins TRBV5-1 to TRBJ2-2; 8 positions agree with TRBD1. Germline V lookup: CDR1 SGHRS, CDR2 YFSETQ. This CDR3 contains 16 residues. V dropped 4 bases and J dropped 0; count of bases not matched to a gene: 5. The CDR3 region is CASSGDRGPNTGELFF. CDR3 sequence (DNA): TGCGCCAGCAGCGGAGACAGGGGACCGAACACCGGGGAGCTGTTTTTT.

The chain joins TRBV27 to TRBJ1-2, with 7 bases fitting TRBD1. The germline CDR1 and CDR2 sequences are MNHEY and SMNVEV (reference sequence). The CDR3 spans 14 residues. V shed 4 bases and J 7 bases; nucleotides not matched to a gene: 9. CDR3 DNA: TGTGCCAGCAGTTCCCATCGACAGGGCGGTGGCTACACCTTC. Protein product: CASSSHRQGGGYTF.

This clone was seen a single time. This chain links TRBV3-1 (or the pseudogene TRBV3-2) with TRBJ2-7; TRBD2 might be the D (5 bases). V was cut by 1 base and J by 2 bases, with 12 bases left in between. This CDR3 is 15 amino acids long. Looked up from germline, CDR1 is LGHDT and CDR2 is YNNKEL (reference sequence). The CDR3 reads CASSQVGSPPYEQYF. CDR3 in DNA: TGTGCCAGCAGCCAAGTGGGGAGTCCTCCCTACGAGCAGTACTTC.

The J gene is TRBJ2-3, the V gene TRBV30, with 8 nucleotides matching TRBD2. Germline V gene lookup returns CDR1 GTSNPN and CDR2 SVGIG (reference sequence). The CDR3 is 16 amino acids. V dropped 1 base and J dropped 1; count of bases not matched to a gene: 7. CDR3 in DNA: TGTGCCTGGAGTGCGGCGTATAGCGGGGGCACAGATACGCAGTATTTT. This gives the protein CAWSAAYSGGTDTQYF. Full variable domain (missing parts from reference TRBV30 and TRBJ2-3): SQTIHQWPATLVQPVGSPLSLECTVEGTSNPNLYWYRQAAGRGLQLLFYSVGIGQISSEVPQNLSASRPQDRQFILSSKKLLLSDSGFYLCAWSAAYSGGTDTQYFGPGTRLTVL.

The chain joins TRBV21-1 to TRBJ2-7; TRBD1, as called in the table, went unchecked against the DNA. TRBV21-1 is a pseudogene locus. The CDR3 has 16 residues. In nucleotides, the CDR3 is TGTGCCAGCAGCAAAGCTGGACAGGGTTTCACCGACGAGCAGTACTTC. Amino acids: CASSKAGQGFTDEQYF.

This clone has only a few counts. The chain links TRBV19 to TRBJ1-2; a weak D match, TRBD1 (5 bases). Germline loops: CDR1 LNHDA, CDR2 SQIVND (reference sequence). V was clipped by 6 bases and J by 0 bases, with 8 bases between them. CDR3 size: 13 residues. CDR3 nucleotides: TGTGCCAGTAGAGACAGCGCTAACTATGGCTACACCTTC. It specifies CASRDSANYGYTF.

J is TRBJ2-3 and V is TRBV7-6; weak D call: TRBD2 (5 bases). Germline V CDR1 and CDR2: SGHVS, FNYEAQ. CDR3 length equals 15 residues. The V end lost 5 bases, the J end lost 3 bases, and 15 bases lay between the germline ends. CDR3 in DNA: TGTGCCAGCAGCCTCAGCGGTACACAAACAGATACGCAGTATTTT. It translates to CASSLSGTQTDTQYF.

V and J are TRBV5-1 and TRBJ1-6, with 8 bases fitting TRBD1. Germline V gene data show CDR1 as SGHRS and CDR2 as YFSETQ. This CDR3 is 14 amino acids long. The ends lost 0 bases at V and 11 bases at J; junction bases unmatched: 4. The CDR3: CASSLGDRRTPLHF. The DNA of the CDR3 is TGCGCCAGCAGCTTGGGGGACAGGAGGACACCCCTCCACTTT. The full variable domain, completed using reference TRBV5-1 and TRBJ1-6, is KAGVTQTPRYLIKTRGQQVTLSCSPISGHRSVSWYQQTPGQGLQFLFEYFSETQRNKGNFPGRFSGRQFSNSRSEMNVSTLELGDSALYLCASSLGDRRTPLHFGNGTRLTVT.